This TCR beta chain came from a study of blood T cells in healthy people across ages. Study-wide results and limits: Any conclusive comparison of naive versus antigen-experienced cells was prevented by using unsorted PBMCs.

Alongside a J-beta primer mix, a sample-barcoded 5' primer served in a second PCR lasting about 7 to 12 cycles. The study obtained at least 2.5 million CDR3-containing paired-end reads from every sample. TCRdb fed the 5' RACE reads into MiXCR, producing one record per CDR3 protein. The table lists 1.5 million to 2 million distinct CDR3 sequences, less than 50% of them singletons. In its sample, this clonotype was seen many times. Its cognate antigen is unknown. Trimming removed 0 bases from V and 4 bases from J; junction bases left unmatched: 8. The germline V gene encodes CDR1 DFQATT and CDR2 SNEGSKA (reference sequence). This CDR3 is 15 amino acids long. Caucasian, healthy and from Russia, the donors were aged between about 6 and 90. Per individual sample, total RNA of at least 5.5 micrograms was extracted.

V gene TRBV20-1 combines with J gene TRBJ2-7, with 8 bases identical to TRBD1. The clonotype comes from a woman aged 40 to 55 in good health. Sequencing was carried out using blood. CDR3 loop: CSARDHGQGRYEQYF. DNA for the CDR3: TGCAGTGCTAGAGATCATGGACAGGGAAGGTACGAGCAGTACTTC.